A selection of T cell receptor beta chains follows, all from one sample in a study of shared clonotypes between healthy human individuals. Data came from immunoSEQ multiplex PCR; TCRdb stores just in-frame clones and leaves some out. Of approximately 2.3 million clones listed, 85% to 95% are singletons. What was sequenced was naive CD4+ T cells from PBMCs. The receptors stem from a man aged 18 to 35 in good health. Some clones in this sample may be carry-over from other donors' samples. Each CDR3 is given with its conserved first and last residue. D genes are given only for firm matches. Clone size appears in some rows only: once, few, many, or a class for an expanded clone.

j_call,d_call,clone_size,v_call,cdr3_nt,cdr3_aa
TRBJ2-7,NA,NA,TRBV6-1,TGTGCCAGCAGTGAAAGTTACGAGCAGTACTTC,CASSESYEQYF
TRBJ2-2,TRBD2,NA,TRBV5-4,TGTGCCAGCAGTCATAGAATAAGGACTAGCGGGAGCGGGGAGCTGTTTTTT,CASSHRIRTSGSGELFF
TRBJ2-7,NA,NA,TRBV6-1,TGTGCCAGCAGCCCTACAAGCTACGAGCAGTACTTC,CASSPTSYEQYF
TRBJ2-5,NA,NA,TRBV5-1,TGCGCCAGCAGCCTGGGGGCATGGCAAGAGACCCAGTACTTC,CASSLGAWQETQYF
TRBJ1-2,NA,NA,TRBV29-1,TGCAGCGTTGAAAGGAGGTTAGACCCGGCCGGCTACACCTTC,CSVERRLDPAGYTF
TRBJ1-2,TRBD1,NA,TRBV27,TGTGCCAGCAGTTTAGAGAGGGGGCTTGGCTACACCTTC,CASSLERGLGYTF
TRBJ1-1,NA,NA,TRBV5-1,TGCGCCAGCACCCGGGGGGCAGCCCTTCACCGGGACACTGAAGCTTTCTTT,CASTRGAALHRDTEAFF
TRBJ1-1,NA,once,TRBV21-1,TGTGCCAGCAGCTCCCACAAAGCGGGCGGTCACTCGACGGATATGAACACTGAAGCTTTCTTT,CASSSHKAGGHSTDMNTEAFF
TRBJ2-6,NA,NA,TRBV20-1,TGCAGTGCTAGCGTCCCGGTCCTGACTTTC,CSASVPVLTF
TRBJ2-2,TRBD2,NA,TRBV11-2,TGTGCCAGCAGCTTAGATCTCCCCGGGACTAGCGGGAGGGCGGTCGGGGAGCTGTTTTTT,CASSLDLPGTSGRAVGELFF
TRBJ1-2,TRBD1,NA,TRBV28,TGTGCCAGCAGTTCGGGACAGGGGTATGGCTACACCTTC,CASSSGQGYGYTF
TRBJ2-5,NA,NA,TRBV29-1,TGCAGCGTTGGATACAGGGGGGGAGAGACCCAGTACTTC,CSVGYRGGETQYF
TRBJ1-5,NA,NA,TRBV5-1,TGCGCCAGCCGCAGGGGTTATAGCAATCAGCCCCAGCATTTT,CASRRGYSNQPQHF
TRBJ2-5,NA,NA,TRBV30,TGTGCCTGGACGGGGACAAGTCCAGAGACCCAGTACTTC,CAWTGTSPETQYF
TRBJ1-1,NA,NA,TRBV15,TGTGCCACCAGCAGAGCACCTGGGGCAGCAGAAGAAGCTTTCTTT,CATSRAPGAAEEAFF
TRBJ2-1,TRBD2,NA,TRBV27,TGTGCCAGCGCGGGACTAGCGGTCGGAGGGTCCTACAATGAGCAGTTCTTC,CASAGLAVGGSYNEQFF
TRBJ2-7,TRBD1,NA,TRBV30,TGTGCCTGGAAGAGGACAGGGACCCTTTACGAGCAGTACTTC,CAWKRTGTLYEQYF
TRBJ2-5,NA,NA,TRBV6-5,TGTGCCAGCAGTTGGCGAAGGGGGTTGGAGACCCAGTACTTC,CASSWRRGLETQYF
TRBJ1-1,NA,NA,TRBV28,TGTGCCAGCAGTTTAAGACGGGGGGTTAACACTGAAGCTTTCTTT,CASSLRRGVNTEAFF
TRBJ2-7,NA,once,TRBV9,TGTGCCAGCAGCGTTGGGACGGATCAAACCTACGAGCAGTACTTC,CASSVGTDQTYEQYF
TRBJ2-7,TRBD2,NA,TRBV18,TGTGCCAGCTCACGGGCGGGAGGGCCCCCAAGGGAGCAGTACTTC,CASSRAGGPPREQYF
TRBJ2-7,NA,NA,TRBV28,TGTGCCAGCAGTTCGGATAGCACCGACTTC,CASSSDSTDF
TRBJ2-2,NA,NA,TRBV10-3,TGTGCCATGGAGGCACAAAACACCGGGGAGCTGTTTTTT,CAMEAQNTGELFF
TRBJ2-7,TRBD2,NA,TRBV7-2,TGTGCCAGCAGCTTAGCTAGGACTAGCGGGACCTACGAGCAGTACTTC,CASSLARTSGTYEQYF
TRBJ2-1,NA,NA,TRBV27,TGTGCCAGCAGCAAACTAGGAAGCGAGCAGTTCTTC,CASSKLGSEQFF
TRBJ1-2,NA,NA,TRBV18,TGTGCCAGCTCACCATCCTCGGTAGGGGAGGATGGCTACACCTTC,CASSPSSVGEDGYTF
TRBJ2-1,TRBD2,NA,TRBV10-3,TGTGCCACCCGACTAGCGGCAAGCTCCTACAATGAGCAGTTCTTC,CATRLAASSYNEQFF
TRBJ2-1,NA,NA,TRBV12-5,TGTGCTAGTGGTTCCCAGGGACTGGACTACAATGAGCAGTTCTTC,CASGSQGLDYNEQFF
TRBJ1-2,NA,NA,TRBV2,TGTGCCAGCAGGGAGGACGGATACTATGGCTACACCTTC,CASREDGYYGYTF
TRBJ2-1,TRBD2,NA,TRBV7-2,TGTGCCAGCAGCTCCTGGACTAGCGGGAGGGTTAGTGGCAATGAGCAGTTCTTC,CASSSWTSGRVSGNEQFF
TRBJ2-1,NA,NA,TRBV28,TGTGCCAGCAGTTTTCAGGGGGCGGCTAGCGGGTACAATGAGCAGTTCTTC,CASSFQGAASGYNEQFF
TRBJ2-5,TRBD1,NA,TRBV5-1,TGCGCCAGCAGCCGGGACAGCTTAGGGGAGACCCAGTACTTC,CASSRDSLGETQYF
TRBJ2-7,TRBD2,NA,TRBV6-1,TGTGCCAGCAGTGTAACTAGCGGGAGGTACGAGCAGTACTTC,CASSVTSGRYEQYF
TRBJ1-5,NA,NA,TRBV10-3,TGTGCCATCAGTGAGTCGTTCCAGGGCAATCAGCCCCAGCATTTT,CAISESFQGNQPQHF
TRBJ2-4,NA,NA,TRBV5-1,TGCGCCAGCAGCCCCTCAGGGGTTAAACCCAAAAACATTCAGTACTTC,CASSPSGVKPKNIQYF
TRBJ2-7,NA,NA,TRBV7-9,TGTGCCAGCAGCTTTGCCGGGGCAGGAAACTACGAGCAGTACTTC,CASSFAGAGNYEQYF
TRBJ2-5,NA,once,TRBV7-9,TGTGCCAGCAGCTTGTTGGCTACCGAGCAAGAGACCCAGTACTTC,CASSLLATEQETQYF
TRBJ2-1,NA,NA,TRBV5-4,TGTGCCAGCAGCTTGGCATTGAATGAGCAGTTCTTC,CASSLALNEQFF
TRBJ2-7,TRBD2,once,TRBV27,TGTGCCAGCAGTGCCCCAGCGCGGGAGGGACACGAGCAGTACTTC,CASSAPAREGHEQYF
TRBJ2-5,NA,NA,TRBV5-8,TGTGCCAGCAGCTTGGACGGGGCGGGCCGGGAGACCCAGTACTTC,CASSLDGAGRETQYF
TRBJ2-7,TRBD2,once,TRBV5-1,TGCGCCAGCAGCGGGGGCGCCCTAGCGGGTGCGTCCTACGAGCAGTACTTC,CASSGGALAGASYEQYF
TRBJ2-6,TRBD1,NA,TRBV7-2,TGTGCCAGCAGCTGGGACAGAAACTCTGGGGCCAACGTCCTGACTTTC,CASSWDRNSGANVLTF
TRBJ2-1,NA,NA,TRBV28,TGTGCCAGCAGGCCTTATACGAATGAGCAGTTCTTC,CASRPYTNEQFF
TRBJ1-5,NA,NA,TRBV30,TGTGCGAGGTTTCAACCCAATCAGCCCCAGCATTTT,CARFQPNQPQHF
TRBJ1-2,NA,NA,TRBV28,TGTGCCAGCAGTTTCTCAGTTAACTATGGCTACACCTTC,CASSFSVNYGYTF
TRBJ1-2,NA,NA,TRBV14,TGTGCCAGCAGCCAGGGACGGGGTTACGGCTACACCTTC,CASSQGRGYGYTF
TRBJ1-1,NA,NA,TRBV28,TGTGCCAGCAGGATCGCGGCCACTGAAGCTTTCTTT,CASRIAATEAFF
TRBJ2-5,NA,NA,TRBV6-5,TGTGCCAGCAGTACTAGACGGCCGCAAGAGACCCAGTACTTC,CASSTRRPQETQYF
TRBJ2-3,TRBD2,NA,TRBV5-1,TGCGCCAGCAGATCGGCGGGAGGGCCGCCAGATACGCAGTATTTT,CASRSAGGPPDTQYF
TRBJ2-3,NA,NA,TRBV5-1,TGCGCCAGCACCCTGGGGGACAGCACAGATACGCAGTATTTT,CASTLGDSTDTQYF
TRBJ1-1,TRBD1,NA,TRBV19,TGTGCCAGTAGTAACCCTGGGACAGCTGACACTGAAGCTTTCTTT,CASSNPGTADTEAFF
TRBJ1-5,NA,once,TRBV27,TGTGCCAGCAGCGGAAGGAGCAATCAGCCCCAGCATTTT,CASSGRSNQPQHF
TRBJ1-2,TRBD1,once,TRBV7-2,TGTGCCAGCAGCCTGATAGACAGGGGGCAAGGTGGCTACACCTTC,CASSLIDRGQGGYTF
TRBJ2-2,TRBD2,NA,TRBV6-6,TGTGCCACCATCCGCCCGGGAGGAAACACCGGGGAGCTGTTTTTT,CATIRPGGNTGELFF
TRBJ1-5,NA,NA,TRBV15,TGTGCCACCAGCAGTGCGGCGCGAGCCTCTCAGCCCCAGCATTTT,CATSSAARASQPQHF
TRBJ1-4,TRBD1,NA,TRBV7-9,TGTGCCAGCAGCTCCACAGGGGACCGCAATGAAAAACTGTTTTTT,CASSSTGDRNEKLFF
TRBJ2-7,TRBD1,NA,TRBV29-1,TGCAGCGTTGAAGAGACAGGGACGGTCTACGAGCAGTACTTC,CSVEETGTVYEQYF
TRBJ1-5,NA,few,TRBV6-1,TGTGCCAGCAGTGACAGGGCGTCCCAGCCCCAGCATTTT,CASSDRASQPQHF
TRBJ1-2,NA,NA,TRBV2,TGTGCCAGCAGCAGGCCCCAGAGGGGTGGTGGCTACACCTTC,CASSRPQRGGGYTF
TRBJ2-1,TRBD1,NA,TRBV30,TGTGCCTGGAGTGCCGCCCGGACAGGAGTACACAATGAGCAGTTCTTC,CAWSAARTGVHNEQFF